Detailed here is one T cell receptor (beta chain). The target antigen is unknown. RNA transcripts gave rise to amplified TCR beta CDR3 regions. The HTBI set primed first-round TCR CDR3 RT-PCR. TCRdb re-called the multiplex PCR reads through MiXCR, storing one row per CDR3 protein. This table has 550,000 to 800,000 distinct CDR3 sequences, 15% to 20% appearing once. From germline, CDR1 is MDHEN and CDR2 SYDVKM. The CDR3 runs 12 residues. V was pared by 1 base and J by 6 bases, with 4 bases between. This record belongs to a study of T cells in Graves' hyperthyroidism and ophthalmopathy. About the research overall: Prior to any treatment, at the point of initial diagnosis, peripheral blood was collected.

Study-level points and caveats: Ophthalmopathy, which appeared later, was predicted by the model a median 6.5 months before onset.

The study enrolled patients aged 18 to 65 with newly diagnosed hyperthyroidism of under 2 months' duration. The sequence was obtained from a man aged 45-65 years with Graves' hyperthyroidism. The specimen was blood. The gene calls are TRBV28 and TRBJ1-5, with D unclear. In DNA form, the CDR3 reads TGTGCCAGCAGTTTATTATCTCAGCCCCAGCATTTT. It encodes CASSLLSQPQHF.